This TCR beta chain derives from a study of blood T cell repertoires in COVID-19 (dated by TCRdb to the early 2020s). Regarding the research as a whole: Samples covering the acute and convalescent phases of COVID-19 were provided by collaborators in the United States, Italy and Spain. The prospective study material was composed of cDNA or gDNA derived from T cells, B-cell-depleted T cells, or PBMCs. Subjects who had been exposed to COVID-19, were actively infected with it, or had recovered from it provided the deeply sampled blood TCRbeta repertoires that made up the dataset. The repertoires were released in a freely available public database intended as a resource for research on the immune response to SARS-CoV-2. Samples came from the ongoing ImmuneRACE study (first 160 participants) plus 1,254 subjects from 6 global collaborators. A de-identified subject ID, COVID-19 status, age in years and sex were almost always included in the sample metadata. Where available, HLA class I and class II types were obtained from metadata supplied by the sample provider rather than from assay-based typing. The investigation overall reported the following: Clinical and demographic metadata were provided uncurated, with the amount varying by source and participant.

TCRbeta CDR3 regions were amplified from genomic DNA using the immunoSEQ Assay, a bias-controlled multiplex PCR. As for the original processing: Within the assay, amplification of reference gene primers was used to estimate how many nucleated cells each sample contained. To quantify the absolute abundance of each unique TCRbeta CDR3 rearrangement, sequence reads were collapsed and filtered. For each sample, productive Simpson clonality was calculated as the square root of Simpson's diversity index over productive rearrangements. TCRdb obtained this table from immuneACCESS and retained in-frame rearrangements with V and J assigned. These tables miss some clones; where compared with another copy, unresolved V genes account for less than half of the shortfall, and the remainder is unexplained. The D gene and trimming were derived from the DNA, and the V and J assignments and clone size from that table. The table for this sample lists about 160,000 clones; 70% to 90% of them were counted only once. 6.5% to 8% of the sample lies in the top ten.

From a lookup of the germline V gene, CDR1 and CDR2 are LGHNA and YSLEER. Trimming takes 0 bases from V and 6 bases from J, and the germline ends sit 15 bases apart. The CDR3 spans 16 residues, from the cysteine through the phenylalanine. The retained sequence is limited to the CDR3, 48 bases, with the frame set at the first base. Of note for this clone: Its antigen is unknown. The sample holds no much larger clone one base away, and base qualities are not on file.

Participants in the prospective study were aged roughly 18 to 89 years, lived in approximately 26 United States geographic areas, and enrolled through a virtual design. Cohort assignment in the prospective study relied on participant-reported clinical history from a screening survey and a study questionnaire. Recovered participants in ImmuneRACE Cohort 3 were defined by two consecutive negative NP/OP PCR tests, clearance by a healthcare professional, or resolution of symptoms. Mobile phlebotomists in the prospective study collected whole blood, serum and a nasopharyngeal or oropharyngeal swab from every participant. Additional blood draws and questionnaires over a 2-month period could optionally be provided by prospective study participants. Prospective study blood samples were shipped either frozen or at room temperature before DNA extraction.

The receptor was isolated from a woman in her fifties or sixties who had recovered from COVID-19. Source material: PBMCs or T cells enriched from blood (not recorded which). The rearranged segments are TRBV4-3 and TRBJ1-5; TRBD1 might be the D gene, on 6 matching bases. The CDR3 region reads CASSQDKGEVGQPQHF. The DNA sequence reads TGCGCCAGCAGCCAAGATAAGGGGGAAGTGGGTCAGCCCCAGCATTTT.